These 19 T cell receptor beta chains came from one sample sequenced in a study of Ad26.COV2.S vaccination and SARS-CoV-2 variants. Here immunoSEQ multiplex PCR was the method, and the copy in TCRdb shows in-frame clones only, minus some. The sample comprises nearly 400,000 clones, 75% to 90% of which are singletons, and 1.5% to 2% rests with the top ten. As to treatment: 19 received Ad26.COV2.S at low or high dose, single or two shots; roughly five received placebo; per-sample allocation not given. Each sample was drawn 63 days after the first injection (of vaccine or placebo). The source material was peripheral blood, sampled in a trial of Ad26.COV2.S vaccine versus placebo. The origin of the receptors is a person between 18 and 59 years old who received the Ad26.COV2.S COVID-19 vaccine or a placebo.

This chain uses TRBV6-6 with TRBJ2-2; D not certain. The V and J ends lost 7 bases and 1 base respectively, with 13 bases between them. This CDR3 is 15 amino acids long. Germline V lookup: CDR1 MNHNY, CDR2 SVGAGI (reference sequence). The CDR3 sequence is CASTPPGQNTGELFF. The CDR3, as DNA: TGTGCCAGCACTCCCCCCGGTCAGAACACCGGGGAGCTGTTTTTT.

The chain uses TRBV28 and TRBJ2-2; 9 bases are a match to TRBD1. CDR1 is MDHEN and CDR2 is SYDVKM in the germline V gene. Trimming removed 8 bases from V and 4 bases from J; junction bases left unmatched: 8. The CDR3 is 15 amino acids. CDR3 protein: CASFSGQGSTGELFF. The CDR3 coding sequence is TGTGCCAGCTTTTCTGGACAGGGGAGCACCGGGGAGCTGTTTTTT.

The chain joins TRBV6-1 to TRBJ2-1, with 8 bases identical to TRBD2. V was clipped by 2 bases and J by 6 bases; unmatched bases: 9. Looked up from germline, CDR1 is MNHNS and CDR2 is SASEGT. The CDR3 covers 16 residues. The chain's CDR3 is CASSESVLAEINEQFF. In nucleotides, the CDR3 is TGTGCCAGCAGTGAATCTGTACTAGCGGAAATCAATGAGCAGTTCTTC.

V and J are TRBV19 and TRBJ2-2; D remains unclear. V lost 2 bases, J lost 5 bases, and 12 bases lay in between. This CDR3 spans 15 amino acids. Germline V gives CDR1 LNHDA, CDR2 SQIVND (reference sequence). CDR3 in amino acids: CASSILGIPTGELFF. CDR3 DNA sequence: TGTGCCAGTAGTATACTAGGCATACCAACCGGGGAGCTGTTTTTT.

The J gene is TRBJ1-4, the V gene TRBV28; D gene uncertain. This CDR3 region has 14 residues. Per germline, CDR1 MDHEN and CDR2 SYDVKM. The V gene lost 2 bases and the J gene lost 6 bases, with 10 bases spanning the gap. DNA for the CDR3: TGTGCCAGCAGTTTAGTGTCGTTGGATGAAAAACTGTTTTTT. The encoded protein is CASSLVSLDEKLFF.

J is TRBJ1-1 and V is TRBV6-5; D gene ambiguous. V lost 0 bases and J lost 1, with 12 bases in between. The CDR3 has 16 residues. Germline V gene sequence: CDR1 MNHEY, CDR2 SVGAGI. The CDR3 DNA follows: TGTGCCAGCAGTTACTCTGCCAAATACTCGAACACTGAAGCTTTCTTT. Its translation is CASSYSAKYSNTEAFF.

J is TRBJ2-1 and V is TRBV5-4, with D possibly TRBD2 on 6 matching bases. V lost 0 bases and J 4 bases, leaving 11 bases between the germline ends. Germline V gene sequence: CDR1 SGHNT, CDR2 YYREEE (reference sequence). The CDR3 consists of 15 residues. The CDR3 DNA reads as TGTGCCAGCAGCTTGGTGACTAGAGGTTACAATGAGCAGTTCTTC. Protein product: CASSLVTRGYNEQFF. Looking up the rest from reference TRBV5-4 and TRBJ2-1 gives the full variable domain: ETGVTQSPTHLIKTRGQQVTLRCSSQSGHNTVSWYQQALGQGPQFIFQYYREEENGRGNFPPRFSGLQFPNYSSELNVNALELDDSALYLCASSLVTRGYNEQFFGPGTRLTVL.

CDR3 residues: CASGWRDSSNEQFF. For the CDR3, the DNA is TGTGCTAGTGGTTGGCGGGACAGTTCCAATGAGCAGTTCTTC. The gene calls are TRBV12-5 and TRBJ2-1; D possibly corresponds to TRBD1 (7 bases). CDR1 and CDR2 (germline): LGHNT, FRNRAP. V lost 4 bases and J 6 bases, leaving 13 bases between the germline ends. This CDR3 is 14 amino acids long.

V usage is TRBV7-8 and J usage is TRBJ2-3; D uncertain. The CDR3 contains 13 residues. The V gene lost 2 bases and the J gene lost 5 bases, with 8 bases spanning the gap. The germline gives CDR1 SGHVS, CDR2 FQNEAQ. CDR3 coding DNA: TGTGCCAGCAGCTTACCAGGCCTAGATACGCAGTATTTT. Its protein product is CASSLPGLDTQYF.

V gene TRBV28 combines with J gene TRBJ1-4; weak D call: TRBD1 (5 bases). Germline values: CDR1 MDHEN, CDR2 SYDVKM. The CDR3 is made up of 17 amino acids. V dropped 2 bases and J dropped 1 base, with 14 bases sitting between them. The chain's CDR3 is CASSLQALGVTNEKLFF. DNA for the CDR3: TGTGCCAGCAGTTTACAGGCCTTGGGGGTAACTAATGAAAAACTGTTTTTT.

This chain connects TRBV7-9 to TRBJ2-7, with TRBD2 matching 7 bases. The germline V gene encodes CDR1 SEHNR and CDR2 FQNEAQ (reference sequence). Losses at the gene ends were 5 bases for V and 5 bases for J; bases not matched to a gene: 6. The CDR3 spans 13 residues. The DNA for the CDR3 is TGTGCCAGCAGCCGGGGGGTGGTCGACGAGCAGTACTTC. Protein product: CASSRGVVDEQYF.

This clone was observed a handful of times. V gene TRBV4-1 combines with J gene TRBJ1-5; TRBD1 matches 7 bases. V trimming: 3 bases; J trimming: 6 bases; junction bases outside the gene matches: 5. The CDR3 consists of 14 residues. In germline, CDR1 is MGHRA, CDR2 YSYEKL. This chain's CDR3 is CASSHPQGIQPQHF. CDR3 sequence (DNA): TGCGCCAGCAGCCACCCACAGGGGATTCAGCCCCAGCATTTT.

The chain joins TRBV27 to TRBJ2-1; TRBD1 aligns across 8 bases. Trimming removed 0 bases from V and 2 bases from J; junction bases left unmatched: 6. Germline loops: CDR1 MNHEY, CDR2 SMNVEV (reference sequence). The CDR3 runs to 17 residues. This chain's CDR3 is CASSLSRTGFPYNEQFF. In nucleotides, the CDR3 is TGTGCCAGCAGTTTATCAAGGACAGGGTTCCCCTACAATGAGCAGTTCTTC.

This clone was recorded once. The chain has TRBV18 and TRBJ1-1, with D perhaps matching TRBD1 (5 bases). This CDR3 is built from 13 residues. Trimming took 9 bases from V and 4 from J, leaving 15 bases between them. Germline V gene sequence: CDR1 KGHSH, CDR2 LQKENI. The CDR3 sequence is CASVDSGSTEAFF. CDR3 in DNA: TGTGCCAGTGTCGACTCAGGGTCCACTGAAGCTTTCTTT.

The V gene is TRBV7-3, the J gene TRBJ2-1, with a weak D call TRBD2 (7 bases). V lost 4 bases and J lost 7, with 17 bases in between. This CDR3 contains 15 residues. Germline-derived CDR1 and CDR2 are SGHTA and FQGTGA. In DNA form, the CDR3 reads TGTGCCAGCAGCTACTCAAGCGGGACAATTAATGAGCAGTTCTTC. The encoded protein is CASSYSSGTINEQFF.

This clone occurred a few times. This chain joins TRBV10-3 and TRBJ1-2, with D possibly being TRBD1 (6 bases). V was trimmed by 8 bases and J by 2 bases, leaving 15 bases between them. Germline CDR1 and CDR2: ENHRY and SYGVKD. This CDR3 has 14 residues. CDR3 residues: CAIQRAGGNYGYTF. Here the CDR3 DNA reads TGTGCCATCCAAAGGGCCGGGGGCAACTATGGCTACACCTTC.

The rearrangement joins TRBV5-4 to TRBJ2-1; 10 bases match TRBD1. The V gene end was trimmed by 3 bases and the J gene end by 8 bases; junction bases not matched to a gene: 11. The CDR3 is 16 residues long. Germline values: CDR1 SGHNT, CDR2 YYREEE (reference sequence). CDR3 DNA: TGTGCCAGCAGCTCCGGCAGGGACAGGGGAATATATGAGCAGTTCTTC. It specifies CASSSGRDRGIYEQFF.

V gene TRBV27 combines with J gene TRBJ2-2; D is ambiguous. This CDR3 has 13 residues. Germline V gives CDR1 MNHEY, CDR2 SMNVEV (reference sequence). V was clipped by 6 bases and J by 7 bases, with 12 bases between them. CDR3 coding DNA: TGTGCCAGCAGGGAAGGCTATGGCGGGGAGCTGTTTTTT. As protein: CASREGYGGELFF.

This clone was seen just once. V usage is TRBV5-6 and J usage is TRBJ1-4; D ambiguous. The V end lost 2 bases, the J end lost 0 bases, and 11 bases lay between the germline ends. This CDR3 spans 16 amino acids. Germline loops: CDR1 SGHDT, CDR2 YYEEEE. The CDR3 loop is CASSFKVLATNEKLFF. The CDR3 nucleotides read TGTGCCAGCAGCTTTAAGGTCCTTGCAACTAATGAAAAACTGTTTTTT. Using reference TRBV5-6 and TRBJ1-4 for the parts outside the CDR3, the full variable domain is DAGVTQSPTHLIKTRGQQVTLRCSPKSGHDTVSWYQQALGQGPQFIFQYYEEEERQRGNFPDRFSGHQFPNYSSELNVNALLLGDSALYLCASSFKVLATNEKLFFGSGTQLSVL.